This T cell receptor (beta chain) was documented in a study of Ad26.COV2.S vaccination and SARS-CoV-2 variants. As regards this clone: Antigen: not known.

V lost 2 bases, J lost 4 bases, and 13 bases lay in between. CDR1 is SGHDT, CDR2 YYEEEE, per germline. The CDR3 loop spans 15 amino acids. Notes on the study in general: Vaccine and placebo recipients had similar non-spike TCR breadth. Breadth and depth estimates from TCRs may understate total T cell responses. Vaccine recipients posted higher spike-specific TCR breadth than their placebo counterparts. There was reportedly substantial breadth in spike-specific CD8+ and CD4+ T cell responses after vaccination.

Some clones are missing from TCRdb's copy, which holds only in-frame ones; the method was immunoSEQ multiplex PCR. The table includes approximately 150,000 clones, 86% detected once. Sequences were derived from peripheral blood, sampled after recovery from COVID-19. This clonotype originated in a human donor who had recovered from COVID-19. The chain combines TRBV5-6 with TRBJ2-1; D may correspond to TRBD1 or TRBD2 (5 bases each). CDR3 coding DNA: TGTGCCAGCAGCTTTTCCGGGACGCCGTACAATGAGCAGTTCTTC. It codes for CASSFSGTPYNEQFF.